The 15 T cell receptor beta chains presented below share a single source sample, sequenced in a study of shared clonotypes between healthy human individuals. The assay was immunoSEQ multiplex PCR, and TCRdb's table has in-frame clones only and misses some. The table lists approximately 400,000 clones, approximately 97% of them singletons. Sequencing was carried out using memory CD8+ T cells sorted from blood. Subset in this sample: CD45RO+ cells pooled with CCR7-negative TemRA cells. The receptor set was obtained from a man aged 25-45 years in good health.

V usage is TRBV10-1 and J usage is TRBJ2-1; D possibly corresponds to TRBD2 (6 bases). Germline lookup yields CDR1 WNHNN and CDR2 SYGVQD (reference sequence). V was cut by 2 bases and J by 0 bases, with 8 bases left in between. The CDR3 spans 15 residues. CDR3 DNA sequence: TGCGCCAGCAGTGAGACCGGGAGCTCCTACAATGAGCAGTTCTTC. Protein product: CASSETGSSYNEQFF.

This clone was seen a single time. The chain joins TRBV25-1 to TRBJ2-3; no clear D gene. The CDR3 has 16 amino acids. Germline V gene lookup returns CDR1 MGHDK and CDR2 SYGVNS. V was shortened by 2 bases and J by 0 bases, with 12 bases between the two germline ends. CDR3 in amino acids: CASSERSSPSTDTQYF. CDR3 sequence (DNA): TGTGCCAGCAGTGAACGAAGCTCCCCTAGCACAGATACGCAGTATTTT.

Notes on this clone: The sample contains more than one DNA sequence encoding this CDR3. V gene TRBV20-1 combines with J gene TRBJ2-1; D is uncertain. Germline V gene data show CDR1 as DFQATT and CDR2 as SNEGSKA (reference sequence). Trimming removed 5 bases at V and 5 bases at J, with 4 bases between. This CDR3 region has 10 residues. The CDR3 DNA reads TGCAGTGCTTCGGACAATGAGCAGTTCTTC. As protein: CSASDNEQFF.

V gene TRBV10-3 combines with J gene TRBJ2-1; the D gene is possibly TRBD2 (7 bases). CDR3 length: 14 amino acids. Trimming pared 5 bases from V and 7 bases from J, leaving 15 bases between. The germline V gene encodes CDR1 ENHRY and CDR2 SYGVKD. The DNA of the CDR3 is TGTGCCATCAGTAGCGGGGCCCAGGGGAATGAGCAGTTCTTC. Amino acids: CAISSGAQGNEQFF.

This chain links TRBV14 with TRBJ2-7; D might be TRBD1 (5 bases). The CDR3 runs to 12 residues. From germline, CDR1 is SGHDN and CDR2 FVKESK. V was clipped by 2 bases and J by 3 bases, with 5 bases between them. The CDR3 here is CASSQQGYEQYF. CDR3 DNA sequence: TGTGCCAGCAGCCAACAGGGCTACGAGCAGTACTTC.

The V gene is TRBV28, the J gene TRBJ1-4; D gene ambiguous. The germline gives CDR1 MDHEN, CDR2 SYDVKM. V was clipped by 4 bases and J by 13 bases, with 10 bases between them. The CDR3 is 11 residues long. CDR3 in DNA: TGTGCCAGCAGTTCTTACCCTGGACTGTTTTTT. Translation: CASSSYPGLFF.

This rearrangement joins TRBV9 to TRBJ1-1, with 12 positions matching TRBD1. Unmatched junction bases numbered 7, after V lost 7 bases and J lost 0 bases. The CDR3 is 16 amino acids. The germline V gene encodes CDR1 SGDLS and CDR2 YYNGEE. CDR3 residues: CASGRDRGRMNTEAFF. Written as DNA, the CDR3 is TGTGCCAGCGGCCGGGACAGGGGGCGAATGAACACTGAAGCTTTCTTT.

The chain links TRBV2 to TRBJ1-3, with D unresolved. CDR1 SNHLY and CDR2 FYNNEI come from the germline V gene. V lost 8 bases and J 0 bases, leaving 11 bases between the germline ends. The CDR3 runs to 14 residues. The CDR3 sequence is CASFFGSSGNTIYF. CDR3 nucleotides: TGTGCCAGCTTTTTCGGGAGCTCTGGAAACACCATATATTTT.

With regard to this clone: Other DNA variants within this sample encode the same CDR3. The chain joins TRBV29-1 to TRBJ1-1; D unresolved. Looked up from germline, CDR1 is SQVTM and CDR2 is ANQGSEA. V was shortened by 3 bases and J by 0 bases, with 8 bases between the two germline ends. This CDR3 is 13 amino acids long. The CDR3 sequence: CSVERPLNTEAFF. The DNA of the CDR3 is TGCAGCGTTGAGCGCCCGTTGAACACTGAAGCTTTCTTT.

Regarding this clone: At one of its ends the junction is not consistent with the germline gene, which may arise from a read error. The V gene is TRBV6-1, the J gene TRBJ2-5; D remains unclear. There are 14 residues in the CDR3. CDR1 is MNHNS, CDR2 SASEGT, per germline. The CDR3 DNA sequence: TGTGCCAGCAGAGAAGCAGAGAAAAAGAGAACCCAGTACTTC. Translated, it gives CASREAEKKRTQYF.

The V and J genes are TRBV2 and TRBJ2-3; 9 bases fit TRBD2. Germline trimming cut 5 bases from V and 2 bases from J; bases unmatched to any gene: 8. Germline values: CDR1 SNHLY, CDR2 FYNNEI. The CDR3 has 16 amino acids. CDR3 in DNA: TGTGCCAGCAGTCTCCTCAGGACTAGCGCCACAGATACGCAGTATTTT. Protein: CASSLLRTSATDTQYF.

Remarks on this clone: The junction departs from the called germline gene at one end, perhaps through a read error. The chain has TRBV7-9 and TRBJ1-2, with D hard to call. This CDR3 has 14 amino acids. Germline assignment: CDR1 SEHNR and CDR2 FQNEAQ (reference sequence). CDR3 protein: CASSLPRTALPIRF. The CDR3 coding sequence is TGTGCCAGCAGCCTGCCCCGGACGGCTCTCCCAATTCGGTTC.

About this clone itself: The junction departs from germline at one end; a sequencing error may be responsible. The CDR3 spells CASSSNVGLGGEQYF. In DNA, the CDR3 is TGTGCTAGCAGCTCAAACGTGGGACTAGGGGGCGAGCAGTACTTC. The rearrangement joins TRBV7-7 to TRBJ2-7, with TRBD2 matching over 8 bases. The CDR3 consists of 15 residues. The V gene's germline CDR1 is SSHAT and CDR2 FNYEAQ (reference sequence).

This clone was counted a single time. The chain couples TRBV5-8 to TRBJ1-3; D ambiguous. Looked up from germline, CDR1 is SGHTS and CDR2 is YDEGEE. Trimming took 1 base from V and 4 from J, leaving 12 bases between them. The CDR3 length is 15 residues. This chain's CDR3 is CASSLFLGSGNTIYF. DNA of the CDR3: TGTGCCAGCAGCTTGTTTCTGGGATCCGGAAACACCATATATTTT. The variable domain in full, completed from reference TRBV5-8 and TRBJ1-3, reads EAGVTQSPTHLIKTRGQQATLRCSPISGHTSVYWYQQALGLGLQFLLWYDEGEERNRGNFPPRFSGRQFPNYSSELNVNALELEDSALYLCASSLFLGSGNTIYFGEGSWLTVV.

The rearrangement uses TRBV21-1 and TRBJ2-5; the DNA was not compared with TRBD2, the D call given in the table. TRBV21-1 is a documented pseudogene. CDR3 length: 15 residues. The CDR3 loop reads CASSEWRCAEETQYF. The CDR3 nucleotides read TGTGCCAGCTCGGAATGGCGGTGCGCGGAAGAGACCCAGTACTTC.